This T cell receptor beta chain was profiled in a study of beta chain features in type 1 diabetes. Study outcomes and limitations: Sampled from patients, naive, central memory and Treg TCRB repertoires appeared more similar than those sampled from healthy donors. Type 1 diabetes patients had TCRB CDR3s that were shorter (moderately but significantly so) in all four CD4+ subsets.

There are a few counts of this clone. As yet, its antigen is unknown. TCRB transcripts that were expressed got sequenced, as all of the isolated RNA had been reverse transcribed. Generated by immunoSEQ multiplex PCR, the TCRdb table keeps only in-frame clones and is missing some. The table lists about 650,000 clones, around 12% of them singletons. Trimming at V came to 5 bases and at J to 3 bases, leaving 4 bases not matched to a gene. Germline V gene sequence: CDR1 SEHNR, CDR2 FQNEAQ (reference sequence). The CDR3 is 14 residues long. This rearrangement joins TRBV7-9 to TRBJ2-1; 7 bases are shared with TRBD1. The sample taken for sequencing was naive CD4+ T cells from blood. The clonotype comes from a man aged 25 to 40 with type 1 diabetes. Here the CDR3 DNA reads TGTGCCAGCAGCCAGACAGGGAGCTACAATGAGCAGTTCTTC. The encoded protein is CASSQTGSYNEQFF.